These 32 T cell receptor beta chains came from one sample sequenced in a study of blood T cell repertoires in COVID-19. This table comes from immunoSEQ multiplex PCR, and its TCRdb copy is limited to in-frame clones, with some not included. The sample records roughly 360,000 clones, 70% to 90% being singletons. Input material: PBMCs or T cells enriched from blood (not recorded which). Every receptor here comes from a man between 25 and 39 years old who had recovered from COVID-19.

Many counts were recorded for this clone. CDR3 DNA sequence: TGTGCCAGCAGCTCCAGAGGGCCCCAGCATTTT. Translated, it gives CASSSRGPQHF. The V call is TRBV7-9, the J call TRBJ1-5; D unclear. Between the trimmed V and J ends, which lost 4 bases and 9 bases, there was a span of 7 bases. The CDR3 runs to 11 residues. Per the germline V gene, CDR1 is SEHNR and CDR2 is FQNEAQ (reference sequence).

This clone was detected once. The V gene is TRBV18, the J gene TRBJ1-1, with D possibly matching TRBD1 (6 bases). CDR3 size: 14 residues. Germline V gene data show CDR1 as KGHSH and CDR2 as LQKENI. Trimming took off 2 bases at V and 2 bases at J, with 9 bases between the two ends. This chain's CDR3 is CASSPGQFNTEAFF. The CDR3 DNA sequence: TGTGCCAGCTCACCAGGACAGTTTAACACTGAAGCTTTCTTT.

V usage is TRBV15 and J usage is TRBJ1-2, with no clear D. This CDR3 is built from 15 residues. From germline, CDR1 is LNHNV and CDR2 YYDKDF (reference sequence). V was clipped by 0 bases and J by 2 bases, with 10 bases between them. The CDR3 DNA follows: TGTGCCACCAGCAGAGATCGGGGAGGCAACTATGGCTACACCTTC. This gives the protein CATSRDRGGNYGYTF.

The chain couples TRBV30 to TRBJ2-7; a possible D gene is TRBD1 (5 bases). V was shortened by 2 bases and J by 0 bases, with 14 bases between the two germline ends. CDR1 and CDR2 (germline): GTSNPN, SVGIG (reference sequence). This CDR3 region has 15 residues. The CDR3 DNA follows: TGTGCCTGGAGTTTGTGGGGCTCGGACTCCTACGAGCAGTACTTC. This sequence encodes CAWSLWGSDSYEQYF.

This sequence joins TRBV7-6 and TRBJ2-1, with 13 bases that match TRBD2. V trimming: 3 bases; J trimming: 8 bases; junction bases outside the gene matches: 7. This CDR3 spans 16 amino acids. Germline V gives CDR1 SGHVS, CDR2 FNYEAQ. The CDR3, as DNA: TGTGCCAGCAGCTTCCAGGGGACTAGCGGGGAGGATGAGCAGTTCTTC. Translated: CASSFQGTSGEDEQFF.

The V and J genes are TRBV6-4 and TRBJ2-1; 15 bases agree with TRBD2. J lost 7 bases, V lost 6 bases, and 4 bases had no gene match. The CDR3 extends over 15 amino acids. From germline, CDR1 is MRHNA and CDR2 SNTAGT. The CDR3 region has the DNA TGTGCCAGCAGAGGGACTAGCGGGGGGATTAATGAGCAGTTCTTC. Translating it yields CASRGTSGGINEQFF.

This clone was counted a few times. The V and J genes are TRBV4-2 and TRBJ2-7; 7 bases are shared with TRBD1. V was pared by 4 bases and J by 4 bases, with 10 bases of the junction left unmatched. This CDR3 is built from 15 residues. Germline loops: CDR1 LGHNA, CDR2 YNFKEQ. The CDR3 nucleotides are TGTGCCAGCAGCCTAGGAGACAGGGAAGGTTACGAGCAGTACTTC. It encodes CASSLGDREGYEQYF.

The V call is TRBV5-6, the J call TRBJ1-5; D not certain. Germline values: CDR1 SGHDT, CDR2 YYEEEE. Trimming took 0 bases from V and 4 from J, leaving 11 bases between them. The CDR3 has 15 residues. As DNA, the CDR3 is TGTGCCAGCAGCTTGGGGGAGACTCAAAATCAGCCCCAGCATTTT. Amino acids: CASSLGETQNQPQHF.

This chain links TRBV10-3 with TRBJ1-2; 7 bases agree with TRBD1. Germline V gene data show CDR1 as ENHRY and CDR2 as SYGVKD. The CDR3 contains 20 residues. The junction had 16 bases not matched to a gene; V was cut back by 0 bases and J by 0 bases. The chain's CDR3 is CAISESFIRQGETTNYGYTF. In nucleotides, the CDR3 is TGTGCCATCAGTGAGTCGTTCATCCGACAGGGTGAAACAACTAACTATGGCTACACCTTC.

The V and J genes are TRBV5-1 and TRBJ1-5; 7 bases map to TRBD1. Unmatched junction bases numbered 5, after V lost 4 bases and J lost 4 bases. The CDR3 runs 14 residues. CDR1 is SGHRS, CDR2 YFSETQ, per germline. CDR3 protein: CASSKGTDNQPQHF. CDR3 bases: TGCGCCAGCAGCAAAGGGACAGATAATCAGCCCCAGCATTTT.

This clone was observed once. The rearrangement links TRBV14 to TRBJ2-2; 8 bases are shared with TRBD1. CDR3 length equals 16 residues. Germline-derived CDR1 and CDR2 are SGHDN and FVKESK. The J segment lost 2 bases and the V segment lost 6 bases, leaving 8 bases of the junction unmatched. The CDR3 region is CASRSTGTGNTGELFF. The CDR3 bases are TGTGCCAGCAGATCTACCGGGACAGGCAACACCGGGGAGCTGTTTTTT.

This rearrangement joins TRBV6-5 to TRBJ1-2, with D perhaps matching TRBD1 (6 bases). Germline CDR1 and CDR2: MNHEY and SVGAGI. The germline V and J ends were trimmed by 4 bases and 7 bases, with 19 bases remaining between them. The CDR3 sequence is 15 residues long. The CDR3 DNA sequence: TGTGCCAGCAGTTCCACGCAAGGGGGGGGACGTGGCTACACCTTC. As protein: CASSSTQGGGRGYTF.

Remarks on this clone: Other DNA sequences within the sample encode an identical CDR3. Here the CDR3 reads CASSQDAGGNQPQHF. DNA for the CDR3: TGTGCCAGCAGCCAAGATGCCGGGGGCAATCAGCCCCAGCATTTT. The chain recombines TRBV4-2 with TRBJ1-5; D is uncertain. The CDR3 is 15 residues long. The V gene's germline CDR1 is LGHNA and CDR2 YNFKEQ. V lost 0 bases, J lost 2 bases, and 8 bases lay in between.

CDR3 amino acids: CASSGGNYGYTF. CDR3 nucleotides: TGTGCCAGCTCAGGAGGGAACTATGGCTACACCTTC. The gene calls are TRBV18 and TRBJ1-2; the D is unclear. The germline gives CDR1 KGHSH, CDR2 LQKENI. CDR3 length: 12 amino acids. V lost 5 bases to trimming and J lost 2 bases, with 6 bases between them. Based on the CDR3 plus reference TRBV18 and TRBJ1-2, the full variable domain is NAGVMQNPRHLVRRRGQEARLRCSPMKGHSHVYWYRQLPEEGLKFMVYLQKENIIDESGMPKERFSAEFPKEGPSILRIQQVVRGDSAAYFCASSGGNYGYTFGSGTRLTVV.

The chain carries TRBV5-4 and TRBJ2-2; TRBD2 agrees at 10 bases. The V gene's germline CDR1 is SGHNT and CDR2 YYREEE (reference sequence). With V trimmed by 0 bases and J by 7 bases, 9 bases remained unmatched. The length of the CDR3 is 17 residues. The CDR3 DNA sequence: TGTGCCAGCAGCTTGGCGAGCGGGGGGGCGAGTGGCGGGGAGCTGTTTTTT. It specifies CASSLASGGASGGELFF.

This clone was recorded only once. The chain links TRBV29-1 to TRBJ2-6; TRBD1 might be the D (6 bases). The CDR3 has 16 residues. From germline, CDR1 is SQVTM and CDR2 ANQGSEA. With 4 bases removed from V and 0 bases from J, the gap between germline ends came to 13 bases. CDR3 in amino acids: CSVVDRRTSGANVLTF. DNA for the CDR3: TGCAGCGTTGTCGACAGGCGCACCTCTGGGGCCAACGTCCTGACTTTC.

V is TRBV10-2 and J is TRBJ1-1; D might be TRBD1 (6 bases). V was cut by 8 bases and J by 5 bases, with 15 bases left in between. The CDR3 loop spans 13 amino acids. Germline values: CDR1 WSHSY, CDR2 SAAADI. The CDR3 loop is CASSEGVITEAFF. The CDR3, as DNA: TGCGCCAGCTCCGAGGGGGTAATTACTGAAGCTTTCTTT.

V usage is TRBV6-2 or TRBV6-3 and J usage is TRBJ1-1; the D is unclear. Trimming pared 5 bases from V and 1 base from J, leaving 11 bases between. The CDR3 runs 14 residues. The germline V gene has CDR1 MNHEY and CDR2 SVGEGT. The CDR3 region has the DNA TGTGCCAGCAGTCGCATGTGGGCGAACACTGAAGCTTTCTTT. Its translation: CASSRMWANTEAFF.

The chain has TRBV18 and TRBJ2-5; D may be TRBD2 (5 bases). In germline, CDR1 is KGHSH, CDR2 LQKENI. V was trimmed by 3 bases and J by 7 bases, leaving 15 bases between them. This CDR3 contains 14 residues. The CDR3 spells CASSPRTGGGTQYF. DNA for the CDR3: TGTGCCAGCTCACCCAGGACCGGCGGAGGGACCCAGTACTTC. The full variable domain, with the rest looked up from reference TRBV18 and TRBJ2-5, is NAGVMQNPRHLVRRRGQEARLRCSPMKGHSHVYWYRQLPEEGLKFMVYLQKENIIDESGMPKERFSAEFPKEGPSILRIQQVVRGDSAAYFCASSPRTGGGTQYFGPGTRLLVL.

This clone was counted a single time. The same CDR3 is also encoded by other DNA sequences in this sample. The chain has TRBV12-3 or TRBV12-4 and TRBJ1-5; no firm D call. The CDR3 is 13 amino acids. V lost 6 bases to trimming and J lost 2 bases, with 8 bases between them. The CDR3 nucleotides are TGTGCCAGCAGCTCCCGAGGCAATCAGCCCCAGCATTTT. Its protein is CASSSRGNQPQHF.

CDR3 residues: CASSSAGTGNYNEQFF. In nucleotides, the CDR3 is TGTGCCAGCAGTTCCGCGGGGACAGGGAATTACAATGAGCAGTTCTTC. The chain couples TRBV25-1 to TRBJ2-1, with TRBD1 matching over 9 bases. The CDR3 consists of 16 residues. Germline V gene lookup returns CDR1 MGHDK and CDR2 SYGVNS. The V segment lost 5 bases and the J segment 4 bases; nucleotides outside the gene matches: 9.

V usage is TRBV5-4 and J usage is TRBJ2-5; 7 bases map to TRBD1. CDR1 is SGHNT, CDR2 YYREEE, per germline (reference sequence). V lost 4 bases and J lost 12; bases outside the gene matches: 6. The CDR3 length is 11 residues. The chain's CDR3 is CASSNRDREYF. CDR3 nucleotides: TGTGCCAGCAGCAACCGGGACAGAGAGTACTTC. Supplemented by reference TRBV5-4 and TRBJ2-5, the full variable domain reads ETGVTQSPTHLIKTRGQQVTLRCSSQSGHNTVSWYQQALGQGPQFIFQYYREEENGRGNFPPRFSGLQFPNYSSELNVNALELDDSALYLCASSNRDREYFGPGTRLLVL.

This chain joins TRBV6-1 and TRBJ2-1, with 9 bases identical to TRBD1. The length of the CDR3 is 18 residues. The V gene end was trimmed by 4 bases and the J gene end by 0 bases; junction bases not matched to a gene: 10. Germline loops: CDR1 MNHNS, CDR2 SASEGT. In nucleotides, the CDR3 is TGTGCCAGCAGTGTACCGGGACAGGGAATTAGCTCCTACAATGAGCAGTTCTTC. Amino acids: CASSVPGQGISSYNEQFF.

This clone came up a few times. The chain links TRBV27 to TRBJ1-2, with D possibly TRBD1 on 6 matching bases. The CDR3 is 13 amino acids. Trimming pared 3 bases from V and 7 bases from J, leaving 12 bases between. From germline, CDR1 is MNHEY and CDR2 SMNVEV (reference sequence). CDR3 residues: CASSFSGQPGYTF. CDR3 coding DNA: TGTGCCAGCAGTTTTTCAGGACAGCCTGGCTACACCTTC.

The J gene is TRBJ1-4, the V gene TRBV5-4; tentatively, D is TRBD1 (6 bases). The CDR3 runs 14 residues. The germline V gene encodes CDR1 SGHNT and CDR2 YYREEE (reference sequence). V lost 4 bases to trimming and J lost 8 bases, with 15 bases between them. CDR3 protein: CASSRRGGEEKLFF. For the CDR3, the DNA is TGTGCCAGCAGCCGGAGGGGGGGCGAGGAAAAACTGTTTTTT.

The chain joins TRBV10-2 to TRBJ1-5; 9 bases match TRBD1. This CDR3 contains 15 residues. Germline V gene data show CDR1 as WSHSY and CDR2 as SAAADI. V lost 7 bases to trimming and J lost 7 bases; unmatched junction nucleotides: 11. This CDR3 reads CASIADRGTGQPQHF. The DNA for the CDR3 is TGCGCCAGCATCGCCGACAGGGGGACAGGACAGCCCCAGCATTTT.

This chain joins TRBV5-1 and TRBJ1-2, with 12 bases aligning to TRBD1. The CDR3 runs to 15 residues. The V gene's germline CDR1 is SGHRS and CDR2 YFSETQ. The trim removed 4 bases at V and 4 bases at J, leaving 5 bases unmatched. In nucleotides, the CDR3 is TGCGCCAGCAGCCTAGGGACAGGGGGCGTCTATGGCTACACCTTC. Amino acid sequence: CASSLGTGGVYGYTF.

V and J are TRBV7-6 and TRBJ2-7, with D uncertain. The V end lost 3 bases, the J end lost 4 bases, and 10 bases lay between the germline ends. The CDR3 totals 13 residues. Germline V gene lookup returns CDR1 SGHVS and CDR2 FNYEAQ. The DNA of the CDR3 is TGTGCCAGCAGCTTGTCGGGTGATTACGAGCAGTACTTC. The encoded protein is CASSLSGDYEQYF.

This rearrangement joins TRBV2 to TRBJ1-1; TRBD1 aligns across 7 bases. CDR3 length equals 12 residues. Trimming took 10 bases from V and 3 from J; bases not matched to a gene: 5. The germline gives CDR1 SNHLY, CDR2 FYNNEI. The CDR3 region is CATNTGDTEAFF. Written as DNA, the CDR3 is TGTGCCACCAACACAGGGGACACTGAAGCTTTCTTT.

The chain joins TRBV19 to TRBJ1-4; 8 bases align to TRBD1. Germline CDR1 and CDR2: LNHDA and SQIVND (reference sequence). J gave up 5 bases and V 5 bases, and 10 bases lay outside the gene matches. This CDR3 has 16 amino acids. The CDR3 loop reads CASSSPGDRKNEKLFF. The CDR3 coding sequence is TGTGCCAGTAGTTCCCCAGGGGACAGGAAAAATGAAAAACTGTTTTTT.

This chain links TRBV2 with TRBJ1-6; the D is unclear. Trimming shortened V by 3 bases and J by 7 bases, and 13 bases separated the two germline ends. The CDR3 sequence is 15 residues long. Looked up from germline, CDR1 is SNHLY and CDR2 is FYNNEI. The CDR3 loop reads CASSDHVAGNSPLHF. CDR3 bases: TGTGCCAGCAGTGATCATGTGGCGGGGAATTCACCCCTCCACTTT.

This clone was counted only a few times. J is TRBJ1-1 and V is TRBV27; D is undetermined. The CDR3 is 15 residues long. Germline V gene sequence: CDR1 MNHEY, CDR2 SMNVEV (reference sequence). V dropped 4 bases and J dropped 0 bases, with 12 bases sitting between them. CDR3 DNA sequence: TGTGCCAGCAGTTCCGCTAGGTGGTTGAACACTGAAGCTTTCTTT. It specifies CASSSARWLNTEAFF.